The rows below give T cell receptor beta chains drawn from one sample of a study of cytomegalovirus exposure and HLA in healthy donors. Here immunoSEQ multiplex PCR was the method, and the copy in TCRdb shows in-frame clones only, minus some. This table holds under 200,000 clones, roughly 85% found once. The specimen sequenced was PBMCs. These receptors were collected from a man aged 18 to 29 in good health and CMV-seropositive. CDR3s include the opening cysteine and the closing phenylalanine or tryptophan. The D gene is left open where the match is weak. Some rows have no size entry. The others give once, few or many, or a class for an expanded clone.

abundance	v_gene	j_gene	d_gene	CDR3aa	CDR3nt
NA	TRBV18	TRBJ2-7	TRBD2	CASSPKTSYKPYEQYF	TGTGCCAGCTCACCTAAGACTAGCTATAAACCTTACGAGCAGTACTTC
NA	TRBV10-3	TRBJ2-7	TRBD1	CAISESGQGAGEQYF	TGTGCCATCAGTGAGTCGGGACAGGGGGCCGGCGAGCAGTACTTC
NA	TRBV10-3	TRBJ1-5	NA	CAISVGGGSNQPQHF	TGTGCCATCAGTGTGGGGGGTGGCAGCAATCAGCCCCAGCATTTT
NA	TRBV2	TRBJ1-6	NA	CASSEAYRNAYNSPLHF	TGTGCCAGCAGTGAAGCCTACAGGAATGCCTATAATTCACCCCTCCACTTT
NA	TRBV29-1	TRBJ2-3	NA	CSVMTHTDTQYF	TGCAGCGTCATGACTCACACAGATACGCAGTATTTT
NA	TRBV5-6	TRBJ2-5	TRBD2	CASSLTSGGSFTGETQYF	TGTGCCAGCAGCTTGACCAGCGGGGGGTCATTCACCGGGGAGACCCAGTACTTC
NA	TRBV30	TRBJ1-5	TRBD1	CACSHRGSNQPQHF	TGTGCCTGCTCCCACAGGGGAAGCAATCAGCCCCAGCATTTT
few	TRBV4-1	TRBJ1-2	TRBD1	CASSPDRGGGYTF	TGCGCCAGCAGCCCGGACAGGGGTGGCGGCTACACCTTC
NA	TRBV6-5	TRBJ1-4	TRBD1	CASSYNRGAKLFF	TGTGCCAGCAGTTACAACAGGGGTGCAAAACTGTTTTTT
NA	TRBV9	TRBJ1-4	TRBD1	CASSGQGGLTNEKLFF	TGTGCCAGCAGCGGACAGGGGGGACTTACTAATGAAAAACTGTTTTTT
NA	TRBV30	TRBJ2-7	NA	CAWSVGGDSYEQYF	TGTGCCTGGAGTGTCGGCGGGGACTCCTACGAGCAGTACTTC
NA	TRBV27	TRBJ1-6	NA	CASTSKAGLLRGSPLHF	TGTGCCAGCACCTCTAAGGCGGGACTCCTAAGGGGTTCACCCCTCCACTTT
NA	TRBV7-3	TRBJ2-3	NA	CASSLLGGITDTQYF	TGTGCCAGCAGCTTATTGGGGGGAATCACAGATACGCAGTATTTT
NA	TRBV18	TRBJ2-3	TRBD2	CASSQSGGKDTQYF	TGTGCCAGCTCACAGAGCGGGGGGAAAGATACGCAGTATTTT
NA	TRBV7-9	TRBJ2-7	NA	CSSSLVRGTSSYEQYF	TGTTCCAGCAGCTTAGTACGCGGTACGAGCTCCTACGAGCAGTACTTC
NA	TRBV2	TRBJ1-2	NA	CASSEGTGDYGYTF	TGTGCCAGCAGTGAGGGGACGGGAGATTATGGCTACACCTTC
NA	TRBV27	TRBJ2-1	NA	CASRLRLADEQFF	TGTGCCAGCCGGTTGAGGCTAGCAGATGAGCAGTTCTTC
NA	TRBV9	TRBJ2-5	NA	CASSVAGGVLAETQYF	TGTGCCAGCAGCGTTGCTGGTGGTGTGTTAGCGGAGACCCAGTACTTC
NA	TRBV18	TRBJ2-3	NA	CASSPPGLGSDTQYF	TGTGCCAGCTCACCACCCGGGTTAGGATCAGATACGCAGTATTTT
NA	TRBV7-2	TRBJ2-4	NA	CASSLVEGQNIQYF	TGTGCCAGCAGCTTAGTAGAGGGTCAAAACATTCAGTACTTC
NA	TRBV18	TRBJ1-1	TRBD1	CASSPKGQGETEAFF	TGTGCCAGCTCACCTAAGGGACAGGGGGAAACTGAAGCTTTCTTT
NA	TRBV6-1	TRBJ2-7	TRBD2	CASSDRRLAGGYEQYF	TGTGCCAGCAGTGATCGGAGACTAGCGGGGGGATACGAGCAGTACTTC
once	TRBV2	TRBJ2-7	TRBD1	CARGRQGSGEQYF	TGTGCCCGCGGAAGACAGGGATCCGGCGAGCAGTACTTC
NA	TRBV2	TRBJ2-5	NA	CASSERGAEIRETQYF	TGTGCCAGCAGTGAAAGGGGCGCGGAGATCCGGGAGACCCAGTACTTC
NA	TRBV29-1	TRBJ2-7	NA	CSVEAPTGLSEQYF	TGCAGCGTTGAAGCCCCAACAGGGTTAAGCGAGCAGTACTTC
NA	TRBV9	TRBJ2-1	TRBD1	CASSRDRPYNEQFF	TGTGCCAGCAGCCGGGACAGACCCTACAATGAGCAGTTCTTC
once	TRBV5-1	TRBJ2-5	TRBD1	CASSLDLTGGRETQYF	TGCGCCAGCAGCTTGGACTTGACAGGGGGCCGGGAGACCCAGTACTTC
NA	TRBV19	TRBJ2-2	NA	CASSIRGSTGELFF	TGTGCCAGTAGTATTAGGGGATCCACCGGGGAGCTGTTTTTT
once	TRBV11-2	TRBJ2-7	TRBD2	CASSLGRTSGYEQYF	TGTGCCAGCAGCTTAGGGAGGACTAGCGGCTACGAGCAGTACTTC
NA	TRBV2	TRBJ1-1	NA	CASSDRATEAFF	TGTGCCAGCAGTGACAGGGCAACGGAAGCTTTCTTT
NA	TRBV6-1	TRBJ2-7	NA	CASSEAIRTAYSYEQYF	TGTGCCAGCAGTGAAGCGATAAGAACAGCATACTCCTACGAGCAGTACTTC
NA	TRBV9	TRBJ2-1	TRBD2	CASSVGGSGGYNEQFF	TGTGCCAGCAGCGTAGGAGGTAGCGGGGGTTACAATGAGCAGTTCTTC
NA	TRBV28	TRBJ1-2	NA	CASSPRTDDYGYTF	TGTGCCAGCAGTCCTCGGACAGACGACTATGGCTACACCTTC
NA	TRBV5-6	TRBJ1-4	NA	CASSLGGMRGEKLFF	TGTGCCAGCAGCTTGGGCGGTATGAGAGGGGAAAAACTGTTTTTT
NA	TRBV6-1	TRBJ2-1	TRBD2	CASSEVGSGGCNEQFF	TGTGCCAGCAGTGAAGTGGGTAGCGGGGGCTGCAATGAGCAGTTCTTC